This T cell receptor beta chain was captured by sequencing in a study of CD8 T cells in ankylosing spondylitis. Points from the study as a whole: A motif in TCR beta, a set of 8 or 9 highly homologous variants, appeared characteristic of ankylosing spondylitis blood.

The CDR3 sequence is 13 residues long. Trimming cost V 5 bases and J 8 bases, with 13 bases left between them. Germline CDR1 is SGHVS and CDR2 is FQNEAQ. This clonotype was observed at least ten times. Its antigen remains unknown. One entry per CDR3 protein results from TCRdb running MiXCR on the 5' RACE reads. Of roughly 90,000 distinct CDR3 sequences listed, roughly 8% are singletons. The chain couples TRBV7-8 to TRBJ2-1, with D perhaps matching TRBD1 or TRBD2 (5 bases each). This TCR derives from a male donor with ankylosing spondylitis or in good health (not recorded which). Input material: blood, either unsorted or a sorted T cell fraction (not recorded which). The CDR3 here is CASSGSRGDEQFF. CDR3 sequence (DNA): TGTGCCAGCAGCGGTAGTAGGGGAGATGAGCAGTTCTTC.